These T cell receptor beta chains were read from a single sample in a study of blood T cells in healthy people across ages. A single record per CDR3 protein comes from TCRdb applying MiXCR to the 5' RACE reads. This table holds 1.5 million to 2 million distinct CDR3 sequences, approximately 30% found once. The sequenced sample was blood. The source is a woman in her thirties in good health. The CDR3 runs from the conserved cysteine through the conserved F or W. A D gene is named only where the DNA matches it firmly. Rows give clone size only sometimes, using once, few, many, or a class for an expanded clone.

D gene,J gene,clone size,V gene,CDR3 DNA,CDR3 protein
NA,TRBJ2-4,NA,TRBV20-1,TGCAGTGCTGAGCCCCGGGACCCCACCACCTACCAGTACTTC,CSAEPRDPTTYQYF
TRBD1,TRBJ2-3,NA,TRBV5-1,TGCGCCAGCAGCCAGGGACAGAGCACAGATACGCGGTATTTT,CASSQGQSTDTRYF
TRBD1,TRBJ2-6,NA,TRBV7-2,TGTGCCAGCAGCCTCCAGGGACAGGCCCTCTGGGCCAACGTCCTGACTTTC,CASSLQGQALWANVLTF
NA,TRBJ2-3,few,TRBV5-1,TGCGCCAGCAGCTTGGACTTTTCGACGGGGTTCACAGATACGCAGTATTTT,CASSLDFSTGFTDTQYF
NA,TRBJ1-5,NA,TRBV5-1,TGCGCCAGCAGCTTCATAGGGGGTCAGCCCCAGCATTTT,CASSFIGGQPQHF
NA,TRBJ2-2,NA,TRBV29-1,TGCAGCGTTGAAGGGTTCGACACCGGGGAGCTGTTTTTT,CSVEGFDTGELFF
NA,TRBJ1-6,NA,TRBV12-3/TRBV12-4,TGTGCCAGCATTAGGGCCTTTGGGTCACCCCTCCACTTT,CASIRAFGSPLHF
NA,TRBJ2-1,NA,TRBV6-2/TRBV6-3,TGTGCCAGCAGCAACAGAGGCGCCGAGCAGTTCTTC,CASSNRGAEQFF
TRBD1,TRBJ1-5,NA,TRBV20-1,TGCAGTGCTGGGGGGGGACAGGGGGCGAATCAGCCCCAGCATTTT,CSAGGGQGANQPQHF
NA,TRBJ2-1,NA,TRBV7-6,TGTGCCAGCAGCGACCAGATGTACCGTGAGCAGTTCTTC,CASSDQMYREQFF
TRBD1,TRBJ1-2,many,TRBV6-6,TGTGCCAGCAGTAACCCGACAGGGAACTATGGCTACACCTTC,CASSNPTGNYGYTF
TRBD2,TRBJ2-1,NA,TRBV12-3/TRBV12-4,TGTGCCAGCAGGGCCGGGGGGTCCAATGAGCAGTTCTTC,CASRAGGSNEQFF
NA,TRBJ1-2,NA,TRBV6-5,TGTGCCAGCTTGGGGGGCGGCTATGGCTACACCTTC,CASLGGGYGYTF
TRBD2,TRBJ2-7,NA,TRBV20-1,TGCAGTGCAAGTCCGGGACTAGCGGGAGACGAGCAGTACTTC,CSASPGLAGDEQYF
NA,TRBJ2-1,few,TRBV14,TGTGCCAGCAGCCAGTGGGGACGCAATGAGCAGTTCTTC,CASSQWGRNEQFF
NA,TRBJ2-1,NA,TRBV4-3,TGCGCCAGCAGCCCAGACTTAGCGGATGAGCAGTTCTTC,CASSPDLADEQFF
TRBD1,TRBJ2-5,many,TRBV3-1,TGTGCCAGCAGCCAAGATTTGTCAGGGGGCCAAGAGACCCAGTACTTC,CASSQDLSGGQETQYF
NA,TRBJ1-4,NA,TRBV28,TGTGCCAGCAGTACGACAAGAGAGGGCGAAAAACTGTTTTTT,CASSTTREGEKLFF
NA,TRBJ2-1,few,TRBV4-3,TGCGCCAGCAGCCAATTTGAGCGGAGCTACAATGAGCAGTTCTTC,CASSQFERSYNEQFF
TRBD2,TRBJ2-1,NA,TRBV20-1,TGCAGTGCTAGTGCCAGCCCCGGGACTAGCGGGAGGGCCAGCAATGAGCAGTTCTTC,CSASASPGTSGRASNEQFF
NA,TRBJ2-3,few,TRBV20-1,TGCAGTGCCCCAACCCTAGTAACAGATACGCAGTATTTT,CSAPTLVTDTQYF
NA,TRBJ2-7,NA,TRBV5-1,TGCGCCAGCAGCGGTGCGTTCGGGACGGATACCTACGAGCAGTACTTC,CASSGAFGTDTYEQYF
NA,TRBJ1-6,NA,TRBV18,TGTGCCAGCTCACCTAGGGACCTTAATTCACCCCTCCACTTT,CASSPRDLNSPLHF
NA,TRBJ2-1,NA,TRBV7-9,TGTGCCAGCAGCAGGGAGGAAGTCGAGCAGTTCTTC,CASSREEVEQFF
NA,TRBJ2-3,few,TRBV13,TGTGCCAGCAGTCAACGGACCTTGGGAACGCAGTATTTT,CASSQRTLGTQYF
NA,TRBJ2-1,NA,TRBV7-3,TGTGCCGGCAGCTTAACGCCGGCCGTCAGCTCCTACAATGAGCAGTTCTTC,CAGSLTPAVSSYNEQFF
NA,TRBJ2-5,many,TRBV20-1,TGCAGTGTTCGAGTACGCCAAGAGACCCAGTACTTC,CSVRVRQETQYF
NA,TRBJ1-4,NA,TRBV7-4,TGTGCCAGCAGCTGGCGAAAAAATCTTCTTTTTTGCGAAAAACTGTTTTTT,CASSWRKNLLFCEKLFF
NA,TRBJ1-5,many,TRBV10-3,TGTGCCATCAGTGACGGAGACAGGAACAATCAGCCCCAGCATTTT,CAISDGDRNNQPQHF
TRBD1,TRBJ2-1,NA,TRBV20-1,TGCAGTGCTACCCGGACAGGCCTGGATGAGCAGTTCTTC,CSATRTGLDEQFF
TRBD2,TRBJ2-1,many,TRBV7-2,TGTGCCAGCAGCAAAGATGCACTAGCGGTCAATGAGCAGTTCTTC,CASSKDALAVNEQFF
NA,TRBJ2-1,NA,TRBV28,TGTGCCAGCAGTTTTGGTAGGACCCTCGGGATCAATGAGCAGTTCTTC,CASSFGRTLGINEQFF
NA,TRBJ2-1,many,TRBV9,TGTGCCAGCAGCCCCCAGACTACCCTCCAGTTCTTC,CASSPQTTLQFF
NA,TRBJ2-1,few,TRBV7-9,TGTGCCAGCAGCCCGGCTAGCGAGCCTGAGCAGTTCTTC,CASSPASEPEQFF
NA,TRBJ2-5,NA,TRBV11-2,TGTGCCAGCAGCTTATCGACCGAGATTAGAGGGGAGACCCAGTACTTC,CASSLSTEIRGETQYF
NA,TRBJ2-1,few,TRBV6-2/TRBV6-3,TGTGCCAGCAGTTACGGACTACCCGGGGTGGGCAATGAGCAGTTCTTC,CASSYGLPGVGNEQFF
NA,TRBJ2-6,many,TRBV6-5,TGTGCCAGCAGTTACTCGACATTGCCCAACCCGCCGACTGGGGCCAACGTCCTGACTTTC,CASSYSTLPNPPTGANVLTF
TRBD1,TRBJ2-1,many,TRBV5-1,TGTGCCAGCAGCTTGACAGGGGCCTACAATGAGCAGTTCTTC,CASSLTGAYNEQFF
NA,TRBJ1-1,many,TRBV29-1,TGCAGCGTTCCAGCCTCGAGACAGACTATACGTACTATGAACACTGAAGCTTTCTTT,CSVPASRQTIRTMNTEAFF
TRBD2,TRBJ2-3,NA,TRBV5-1,TGCGCCAGCAGCTTTCTGACTAGCACCACAGATACGCAGTATTTT,CASSFLTSTTDTQYF
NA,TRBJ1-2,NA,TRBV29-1,TGCAGCGTTGGAGGTCGGCAGGTCTATGGCTACACCTTC,CSVGGRQVYGYTF
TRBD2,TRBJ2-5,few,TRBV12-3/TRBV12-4,TGTGCCAGCAGTGGGACTAGCGGGGGGGAAGAGACCCAGTACTTC,CASSGTSGGEETQYF
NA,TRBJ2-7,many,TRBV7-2,TGTGCCAGCAGCACGTGGGGTGGAGAGCAGTACTTC,CASSTWGGEQYF
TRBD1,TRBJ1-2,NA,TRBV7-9,TGTGCCAGCACCGCAGGGGGGAAATATGGCTACACCTTC,CASTAGGKYGYTF
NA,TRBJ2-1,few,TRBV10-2,TGCGCCAGCAGAGCGCCTGCCGACAATGAGCAGTTCTTC,CASRAPADNEQFF
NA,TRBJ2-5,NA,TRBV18,TGTGCCCCACGTCCGGGGAGGATCCAAGAGACCCAGTACTTC,CAPRPGRIQETQYF
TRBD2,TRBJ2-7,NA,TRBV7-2,TGTGCCAGCAGCTTAGGTAGCGGGAGGGCCATACGCTACAATGAGCAGTACTTC,CASSLGSGRAIRYNEQYF
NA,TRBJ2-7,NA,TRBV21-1,TGTGCCAGCCGCTTAGGGACGTTAGCCTACGAGCAGTACTTC,CASRLGTLAYEQYF
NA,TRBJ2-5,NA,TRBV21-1,TGTGCCAGCAGCAACACCCAAGAGCGGGGGGACCAAGAGACCCAGTACTTC,CASSNTQERGDQETQYF
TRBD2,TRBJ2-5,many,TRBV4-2,TGTGCCAGCAGCCAACGGGGAGCTAGCGGGGGGAAAGAGACCCAGTACTTC,CASSQRGASGGKETQYF
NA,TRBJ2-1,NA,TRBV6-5,TGTGCCAGCAGTTACCCGGAGGGGGAGCAGTTCTTC,CASSYPEGEQFF